The rows below give T cell receptor beta chains drawn from one sample of a study of neoadjuvant anti-PD-1 for oral cavity cancer. Method: immunoSEQ multiplex PCR; TCRdb's copy keeps in-frame clones and lacks some. The profile covers under 15,000 clones, with 60% to 80% appearing a single time and over 6.5% taken by the ten largest. The sequences come from tumor tissue, collected before nivolumab (anti-PD-1) treatment. These receptors were collected from a person aged 35 to 85 with oral cavity squamous cell carcinoma. The donor label of this sample is uncertain. CDR3s include the opening cysteine and the closing phenylalanine or tryptophan. D genes are given only for firm matches. The size of a clone is reported for some rows only, either as once, few or many, or as a class for expanded clones.

D gene: TRBD2
clone size: NA
V gene: TRBV7-4
J gene: TRBJ2-5
CDR3 protein: CASSPQLAVQETQYF
CDR3 DNA: TGTGCCAGCAGCCCCCAACTAGCGGTCCAAGAGACCCAGTACTTC

D gene: TRBD1
clone size: NA
V gene: TRBV29-1
J gene: TRBJ2-3
CDR3 protein: CSIGQGTDTQYF
CDR3 DNA: TGCAGCATAGGACAGGGGACAGATACGCAGTATTTT

D gene: TRBD1
clone size: few
V gene: TRBV6-1
J gene: TRBJ1-6
CDR3 protein: CAINDREYNSPLHF
CDR3 DNA: TGTGCCATCAACGACAGGGAATATAATTCACCCCTCCACTTT

D gene: TRBD1
clone size: NA
V gene: TRBV7-9
J gene: TRBJ1-4
CDR3 protein: CASSSTGGDEKLFF
CDR3 DNA: TGTGCCAGCAGCTCGACAGGGGGAGATGAAAAACTGTTTTTT

D gene: TRBD1
clone size: NA
V gene: TRBV6-6
J gene: TRBJ1-1
CDR3 protein: CASSYHQGANTEAFF
CDR3 DNA: TGTGCCAGCAGTTACCATCAGGGGGCGAACACTGAAGCTTTCTTT

D gene: NA
clone size: NA
V gene: TRBV6-1
J gene: TRBJ2-5
CDR3 protein: CASSVEKGKTQYF
CDR3 DNA: TGTGCCAGCAGTGTAGAAAAGGGGAAGACCCAGTACTTC

D gene: TRBD1
clone size: NA
V gene: TRBV28
J gene: TRBJ1-1
CDR3 protein: CASSPDRFEAFF
CDR3 DNA: TGTGCCAGCAGTCCGGACAGGTTTGAAGCTTTCTTT

D gene: TRBD1
clone size: NA
V gene: TRBV5-8
J gene: TRBJ1-2
CDR3 protein: CASSHRTGGGYGYTF
CDR3 DNA: TGTGCCAGCAGCCACAGGACAGGGGGAGGCTATGGCTACACCTTC

D gene: NA
clone size: few
V gene: TRBV14
J gene: TRBJ2-6
CDR3 protein: CASSQVTGLANVLTF
CDR3 DNA: TGTGCCAGCAGCCAAGTTACAGGGTTGGCCAACGTCCTGACTTTC

D gene: TRBD1
clone size: NA
V gene: TRBV19
J gene: TRBJ1-5
CDR3 protein: CASSTGQGPNQPQHF
CDR3 DNA: TGTGCCAGTAGTACTGGACAGGGGCCCAATCAGCCCCAGCATTTT

D gene: TRBD1
clone size: NA
V gene: TRBV27
J gene: TRBJ2-5
CDR3 protein: CASSSYTGTDQETQYF
CDR3 DNA: TGTGCCAGCAGTTCCTACACCGGGACAGACCAAGAGACCCAGTACTTC

D gene: NA
clone size: NA
V gene: TRBV30
J gene: TRBJ2-2
CDR3 protein: CAWTSVMGNTGELFF
CDR3 DNA: TGTGCCTGGACTAGCGTAATGGGGAACACCGGGGAGCTGTTTTTT

D gene: TRBD1
clone size: NA
V gene: TRBV19
J gene: TRBJ1-1
CDR3 protein: CASSKGARGLNTEAFF
CDR3 DNA: TGTGCCAGTAGTAAGGGGGCCAGGGGACTGAACACTGAAGCTTTCTTT

D gene: NA
clone size: NA
V gene: TRBV6-4
J gene: TRBJ2-6
CDR3 protein: CASSDLGSSGANVLTF
CDR3 DNA: TGTGCCAGCAGTGACTTAGGCTCCTCTGGGGCCAACGTCCTGACTTTC

D gene: NA
clone size: NA
V gene: TRBV5-6
J gene: TRBJ1-4
CDR3 protein: CASSLVQGPPTNEKLFF
CDR3 DNA: TGTGCCAGCAGCTTGGTGCAGGGACCACCAACTAATGAAAAACTGTTTTTT

D gene: NA
clone size: few
V gene: TRBV4-2
J gene: TRBJ1-2
CDR3 protein: CASSQDLETAYGYTF
CDR3 DNA: TGTGCCAGCAGCCAAGATCTTGAGACCGCTTATGGCTACACCTTC

D gene: NA
clone size: NA
V gene: TRBV6-1
J gene: TRBJ2-7
CDR3 protein: CASRFGTGNEQYF
CDR3 DNA: TGTGCCAGCAGGTTCGGAACAGGGAACGAGCAGTACTTC

D gene: TRBD1
clone size: few
V gene: TRBV2
J gene: TRBJ2-7
CDR3 protein: CASSEIRGTGRYEQYF
CDR3 DNA: TGTGCCAGCAGTGAAATTAGAGGGACAGGGCGTTACGAGCAGTACTTC

D gene: TRBD1
clone size: few
V gene: TRBV11-3
J gene: TRBJ1-3
CDR3 protein: CASSPGQGPGNTIYF
CDR3 DNA: TGTGCCAGCAGCCCGGGACAGGGTCCTGGAAACACCATATATTTT

D gene: TRBD1
clone size: NA
V gene: TRBV6-6
J gene: TRBJ1-2
CDR3 protein: CASRRTGDGYTF
CDR3 DNA: TGTGCCAGCAGGCGTACAGGGGATGGCTACACCTTC

D gene: NA
clone size: few
V gene: TRBV25-1
J gene: TRBJ1-2
CDR3 protein: CASSRTVNYGYTF
CDR3 DNA: TGTGCCAGCAGTCGGACAGTCAACTATGGCTACACCTTC

D gene: NA
clone size: once
V gene: TRBV5-5
J gene: TRBJ1-5
CDR3 protein: CASSFAKELGNQPQHF
CDR3 DNA: TGTGCCAGCAGCTTCGCCAAGGAATTGGGCAATCAGCCCCAGCATTTT

D gene: TRBD1
clone size: NA
V gene: TRBV19
J gene: TRBJ1-6
CDR3 protein: CASKADRGKTPLHF
CDR3 DNA: TGTGCCAGTAAAGCAGACAGGGGAAAAACACCCCTCCACTTT

D gene: NA
clone size: few
V gene: TRBV5-1
J gene: TRBJ1-1
CDR3 protein: CASSPGGRNTEAFF
CDR3 DNA: TGCGCCAGCAGCCCCGGGGGGCGGAACACTGAAGCTTTCTTT

D gene: NA
clone size: few
V gene: TRBV15
J gene: TRBJ2-7
CDR3 protein: CATSPGHGSSYEQYF
CDR3 DNA: TGTGCCACCTCCCCAGGCCACGGGAGCTCCTACGAGCAGTACTTC

D gene: TRBD2
clone size: NA
V gene: TRBV27
J gene: TRBJ2-4
CDR3 protein: CASSPTRTSGGLAKNIQYF
CDR3 DNA: TGTGCCAGCAGCCCAACCCGGACTAGCGGGGGATTAGCCAAAAACATTCAGTACTTC

D gene: NA
clone size: NA
V gene: TRBV6-1
J gene: TRBJ1-1
CDR3 protein: CASSETGRRTEAFF
CDR3 DNA: TGTGCCAGCAGTGAGACTGGGCGGCGCACTGAAGCTTTCTTT

D gene: NA
clone size: NA
V gene: TRBV20-1
J gene: TRBJ1-1
CDR3 protein: CSVHRLTEAFF
CDR3 DNA: TGCAGTGTTCACCGGCTCACTGAAGCTTTCTTT

D gene: NA
clone size: NA
V gene: TRBV12-5
J gene: TRBJ2-1
CDR3 protein: CASGGTEYNEQFF
CDR3 DNA: TGTGCTAGTGGGGGGACGGAGTACAATGAGCAGTTCTTC

D gene: TRBD2
clone size: NA
V gene: TRBV2
J gene: TRBJ2-3
CDR3 protein: CASSLLAGVVDTQYF
CDR3 DNA: TGTGCCAGCAGCTTACTAGCGGGAGTTGTAGATACGCAGTATTTT

D gene: TRBD1
clone size: NA
V gene: TRBV18
J gene: TRBJ2-7
CDR3 protein: CASSPPRQGRTYEQYF
CDR3 DNA: TGTGCCAGCTCACCACCCCGACAGGGGCGTACCTACGAGCAGTACTTC

D gene: NA
clone size: once
V gene: TRBV7-9
J gene: TRBJ1-1
CDR3 protein: CASSLGTEAFF
CDR3 DNA: TGTGCCAGCAGCTTAGGAACTGAAGCTTTCTTT

D gene: NA
clone size: NA
V gene: TRBV28
J gene: TRBJ1-2
CDR3 protein: CASSGPSLRGYTF
CDR3 DNA: TGTGCCAGCAGTGGACCCTCCTTGCGGGGCTACACCTTC

D gene: NA
clone size: few
V gene: TRBV4-1
J gene: TRBJ2-1
CDR3 protein: CASSPGDSNYNEQFF
CDR3 DNA: TGCGCCAGCAGCCCCGGTGATAGCAACTACAATGAGCAGTTCTTC

D gene: TRBD2
clone size: few
V gene: TRBV12-5
J gene: TRBJ2-2
CDR3 protein: CASGSPTSGVFTGELFF
CDR3 DNA: TGTGCTAGTGGTTCCCCGACTAGCGGGGTCTTCACCGGGGAGCTGTTTTTT

D gene: NA
clone size: NA
V gene: TRBV7-3
J gene: TRBJ2-2
CDR3 protein: CASSYLGVAGELFF
CDR3 DNA: TGTGCCAGCAGCTACCTTGGGGTGGCCGGGGAGCTGTTTTTT

D gene: NA
clone size: NA
V gene: TRBV2
J gene: TRBJ1-6
CDR3 protein: CASLGQLNSPLHF
CDR3 DNA: TGTGCCAGCCTAGGACAATTGAATTCACCCCTCCACTTT

D gene: NA
clone size: few
V gene: TRBV2
J gene: TRBJ2-5
CDR3 protein: CASSLRGGETQYF
CDR3 DNA: TGTGCCAGCAGCCTCAGGGGGGGCGAGACCCAGTACTTC

D gene: TRBD1
clone size: NA
V gene: TRBV11-1
J gene: TRBJ2-2
CDR3 protein: CASRGGGYTGELFF
CDR3 DNA: TGTGCCAGCAGAGGGGGCGGGTACACCGGGGAGCTGTTTTTT

D gene: NA
clone size: NA
V gene: TRBV6-6
J gene: TRBJ1-4
CDR3 protein: CASSRGTEKLFF
CDR3 DNA: TGTGCCAGCAGTCGGGGGACTGAAAAACTGTTTTTT

D gene: NA
clone size: large
V gene: TRBV6-1
J gene: TRBJ2-3
CDR3 protein: CASTRSSGADTQYF
CDR3 DNA: TGTGCCAGCACGAGATCTTCGGGGGCAGATACGCAGTATTTT

D gene: TRBD2
clone size: few
V gene: TRBV10-3
J gene: TRBJ2-7
CDR3 protein: CAIRDGTSGRENEQYF
CDR3 DNA: TGTGCCATCAGAGACGGGACTAGCGGGAGAGAGAACGAGCAGTACTTC

D gene: TRBD2
clone size: NA
V gene: TRBV5-1
J gene: TRBJ2-5
CDR3 protein: CASRTAGEMETQYF
CDR3 DNA: TGCGCCAGCAGGACAGCGGGAGAAATGGAGACCCAGTACTTC

D gene: NA
clone size: medium-sized
V gene: TRBV7-6
J gene: TRBJ2-5
CDR3 protein: CASSLRTTTGETQYF
CDR3 DNA: TGTGCCAGCAGCTTAAGGACCACCACGGGAGAGACCCAGTACTTC

D gene: TRBD2
clone size: NA
V gene: TRBV5-1
J gene: TRBJ2-5
CDR3 protein: CASSLTTSFQETQYF
CDR3 DNA: TGCGCCAGCAGCTTAACGACTAGCTTCCAAGAGACCCAGTACTTC

D gene: TRBD1
clone size: few
V gene: TRBV6-1
J gene: TRBJ1-1
CDR3 protein: CASSPLDRESTEAFF
CDR3 DNA: TGTGCCAGCAGTCCGTTAGACAGGGAGAGCACTGAAGCTTTCTTT